This T cell receptor (beta chain) was profiled in a study of cytomegalovirus exposure and HLA in healthy donors. Notes on the study in general: Confirmation was obtained in vitro that a few CMV-associated chains are specific for CMV antigens. The study listed approximately 170 cytomegalovirus-associated TCR beta chains.

On this clone itself: Its target is not known.

The V gene's germline CDR1 is SGHTA and CDR2 FQGNSA. This CDR3 has 14 amino acids. V was pared by 1 base and J by 9 bases, with 4 bases of the junction left unmatched. Both 60 Vbeta primers and 13 Jbeta primers went into the PCR. Generated by immunoSEQ multiplex PCR, the TCRdb table keeps only in-frame clones and is missing some. The table includes some 150,000 clones, approximately 86% detected once. The TCR sequence derives from a woman aged 50 to 65 in good health and CMV-seropositive. This chain uses TRBV7-2 with TRBJ2-1; TRBD2 matches at 9 bases. The sequencing input was PBMCs. The CDR3 DNA sequence: TGTGCCAGCAGCTTAGGCGGGGGGGCCGTTGAGCAGTTCTTC. Translated: CASSLGGGAVEQFF.